The rows below give T cell receptor beta chains drawn from one sample of a study of cytomegalovirus exposure and HLA in healthy donors. The table came from immunoSEQ multiplex PCR; TCRdb's copy has only in-frame clones and leaves some out. The sample consists of around 160,000 clones, around four fifths of them appearing once. The specimen was PBMCs. The source of these receptors is a male donor in good health and CMV-seropositive. CDR3s include the opening cysteine and the closing phenylalanine or tryptophan. Fields, in order: clone size, V gene, J gene, D gene, CDR3 length, CDR3 DNA, CDR3 protein. D genes are given only for firm matches. The size field is filled for only some rows; it gives once, few, many or a size class.

NA	TRBV9	TRBJ2-3	TRBD2	14	TGTGCCAGCAGCGACGGGGGGGCCTCAGATACGCAGTATTTT	CASSDGGASDTQYF
NA	TRBV6-1	TRBJ1-5	TRBD1	15	TGTGCCAGCATTAGGGACAGGGCCTACAATCAGCCCCAGCATTTT	CASIRDRAYNQPQHF
few	TRBV27	TRBJ2-1	TRBD2	14	TGTGCCAGCAAAAGGCGGGGGGTGTTCGGTGAGCAGTTCTTC	CASKRRGVFGEQFF
NA	TRBV27	TRBJ2-1	TRBD2	16	TGTGCCAGCAGTTCCGAGACTAGCGGGGGGAGGAATGAGCAGTTCTTC	CASSSETSGGRNEQFF
few	TRBV5-6	TRBJ1-1	NA	13	TGTGCCAGCAGCGTCGGTTCGAACACTGAAGCTTTCTTT	CASSVGSNTEAFF
NA	TRBV13	TRBJ2-1	NA	13	TGTGCCAGCAGCCCTGGGACTTTCAATGAGCAGTTCTTC	CASSPGTFNEQFF
NA	TRBV5-6	TRBJ2-1	TRBD2	15	TGTGCCAGCAGCTTGTACCCCGGGACTAGCTTTGAGCAGTTCTTC	CASSLYPGTSFEQFF
NA	TRBV7-9	TRBJ2-3	TRBD2	16	TGTGCCAGCAGCCCGAAGCGGGGGGACACCACAGATACGCAGTATTTT	CASSPKRGDTTDTQYF
NA	TRBV4-1	TRBJ2-2	NA	16	TGCGCCAGCAGCCAACCCCGACAGATGAACACCGGGGAGCTGTTTTTT	CASSQPRQMNTGELFF
NA	TRBV5-1	TRBJ2-3	NA	13	TGCGCCAGCTCGAGGTCGGTCACAGATACGCAGTATTTT	CASSRSVTDTQYF
NA	TRBV19	TRBJ1-6	NA	14	TGTGCCAGTAGTAACCCGGGGGGCTATTCACCCCTCCACTTT	CASSNPGGYSPLHF
few	TRBV4-1	TRBJ1-2	NA	15	TGCGCCAGCAGCCAAGATTGGACAGCACTCTATGGCTACACCTTC	CASSQDWTALYGYTF
NA	TRBV18	TRBJ2-5	NA	13	TGTGCCAGCTCGAGCGGGTTGAAAGAGACCCAGTACTTC	CASSSGLKETQYF
NA	TRBV4-1	TRBJ1-2	TRBD1	13	TGCGCCAGCAGTTACGACAGGGGAGGGGGCTACACCTTC	CASSYDRGGGYTF
NA	TRBV6-5	TRBJ2-7	TRBD1	15	TGTGCCAGCAGCTCCCAACTAGACAGGGCCCACGAGCAGTACTTC	CASSSQLDRAHEQYF
NA	TRBV19	TRBJ1-5	TRBD1	16	TGTGCCAGCTCTAGCCGGGACAGGGGAATCAATCAGCCCCAGCATTTT	CASSSRDRGINQPQHF
NA	TRBV25-1	TRBJ2-7	NA	17	TGTGCCAGCAGTGCGCCACCCAGGGGTCCCAGCTCCTACGAGCAGTACTTC	CASSAPPRGPSSYEQYF
NA	TRBV20-1	TRBJ2-3	NA	11	TGCAGTGCCGCGGGTTCAGATACGCAGTATTTT	CSAAGSDTQYF
NA	TRBV2	TRBJ1-2	NA	15	TGTGCCAGCAGTGGCGGCAGGGGCCGTTTCAGAAGATACACCTTC	CASSGGRGRFRRYTF
NA	TRBV7-3	TRBJ2-3	NA	13	TGTGCCAGCAGCTTATCGGGGGCAGATACGCAGTATTTT	CASSLSGADTQYF
NA	TRBV5-1	TRBJ1-1	TRBD1	12	TGCGCCAGCAGCTGGGGACAGGCCGAAGCTTTCTTT	CASSWGQAEAFF
NA	TRBV5-4	TRBJ2-3	NA	15	TGTGCCAGCAGCTTCGGGTTCCTTAGAGGAGATACGCAGTATTTT	CASSFGFLRGDTQYF
NA	TRBV11-2	TRBJ2-3	NA	13	TGTGCCAGCAGCCCCCCGACAGCAGATACGCAGTATTTT	CASSPPTADTQYF
NA	TRBV4-3	TRBJ1-1	NA	14	TGCGCCAGCAGCCAAGATGGCGGTTTGGCTGAAGCTTTCTTT	CASSQDGGLAEAFF
NA	TRBV7-3	TRBJ1-1	NA	15	TGTGCCAGCAGCTTATACCCCCTAGGTGACACTGAAGCTTTCTTT	CASSLYPLGDTEAFF
NA	TRBV6-6	TRBJ1-4	NA	16	TGTGCCAGCAGTCACCATCGGCGAGAACGGAGTGAAAAACTGTTTTTT	CASSHHRRERSEKLFF
NA	TRBV6-1	TRBJ2-2	NA	17	TGTGCCAGCAGTGACGAACACCGGACTGGACTTGCCGGGGAGCTGTTTTTT	CASSDEHRTGLAGELFF
NA	TRBV15	TRBJ2-1	TRBD1	14	TGTGCCACCAGCAGCGACAGGGGATGGAATGAGCAGTTCTTC	CATSSDRGWNEQFF
NA	TRBV6-5	TRBJ2-1	TRBD2	16	TGTGCCAGCAGTTACTCGAGGCGGGGGGCCTACAATGAGCAGTTCTTC	CASSYSRRGAYNEQFF
NA	TRBV2	TRBJ2-1	TRBD2	14	TGTGCCAGCAGCCCCGGGACTAGTGTCCATGAGCAGTTCTTC	CASSPGTSVHEQFF
NA	TRBV11-2	TRBJ1-4	NA	15	TGTGCCAGCAGCTTAGTTCGGGGAGTTGATGAAAAACTGTTTTTT	CASSLVRGVDEKLFF
NA	TRBV5-1	TRBJ1-4	TRBD1	14	TGCGCCAGCAGCCTAACAGGGGGCGGTGAAAAACTGTTTTTT	CASSLTGGGEKLFF
NA	TRBV30	TRBJ1-3	NA	14	TGTGCCTGGAGGGTGGGGGGCTCTGGAAACACCATATATTTT	CAWRVGGSGNTIYF
NA	TRBV4-2	TRBJ2-7	TRBD2	13	TGTGCCAACAGCCAAATAGCGGGGGACGAGCAGTACTTC	CANSQIAGDEQYF
NA	TRBV4-1	TRBJ1-1	NA	13	TGCGCCAGCAGCCAGGGGGACAACGCTGAAGCTTTCTTT	CASSQGDNAEAFF
few	TRBV6-5	TRBJ2-7	TRBD1	12	TGTGCCAGCGGGAGACAGGGCTACGAGCAGTACTTC	CASGRQGYEQYF
NA	TRBV5-6	TRBJ2-7	TRBD1	14	TGTGCCAGCAGCCCCGGGACAGGCGTCTACGAGCAGTACTTC	CASSPGTGVYEQYF
NA	TRBV7-9	TRBJ1-2	TRBD1	14	TGTGCCAGCAGCCATACAGGGGCAGACTATGGCTACACCTTC	CASSHTGADYGYTF
NA	TRBV9	TRBJ2-3	NA	15	TGTGCCAGCAGCGTAGGTGGGGGGGGCCCGGATACGCAGTATTTT	CASSVGGGGPDTQYF
NA	TRBV20-1	TRBJ2-7	NA	11	TGCAGTGCAACCGGGGGCTACGAGCAGTACTTC	CSATGGYEQYF
NA	TRBV7-2	TRBJ2-1	NA	18	TGTGCCAGCAGCTTAGGACCACTAGCCAAACAAAGGTACAATGAGCAGTTCTTC	CASSLGPLAKQRYNEQFF
NA	TRBV6-4	TRBJ1-1	TRBD1	14	TGTGCCAGCAGTGGGACAGGGAGAGTCACTGAAGCTTTCTTT	CASSGTGRVTEAFF
NA	TRBV28	TRBJ1-2	TRBD1	15	TGTGCCAGCAGTTTATTCCTCAACAGGGGCAGCGGCTACACCTTC	CASSLFLNRGSGYTF
few	TRBV7-9	TRBJ1-4	NA	13	TGTGCCAGCAGCCCAGGGGAAAATGAAAAACTGTTTTTT	CASSPGENEKLFF
NA	TRBV4-1	TRBJ2-4	NA	14	TGCGCCAGCAGCCAAACAGCGGCTAAAAACATTCAGTACTTC	CASSQTAAKNIQYF
NA	TRBV15	TRBJ2-5	TRBD1	15	TGTGCCACCAGCAGAGATGTAGGGGGCTGGGAGACCCAGTACTTC	CATSRDVGGWETQYF
NA	TRBV2	TRBJ1-2	NA	13	TGTGCCAGCAGGGGGAGACAGGAGGCTGGCTACACCTTC	CASRGRQEAGYTF
NA	TRBV6-1	TRBJ2-2	NA	15	TGTGCCAGCAGTAGGCGGACAGAGAACACCGGGGAGCTGTTTTTT	CASSRRTENTGELFF
NA	TRBV9	TRBJ2-3	NA	13	TGTGCCAGCAGCGTAGGGAGGGGAGATACGCAGTATTTT	CASSVGRGDTQYF
NA	TRBV13	TRBJ1-3	TRBD1	15	TGTGCCAGCAGCATGTCGGGACAGGCAGGAAACACCATATATTTT	CASSMSGQAGNTIYF
once	TRBV10-2	TRBJ1-4	TRBD1	13	TGCGCCAGCACCGGGACAGGGGGCGGAAAACTGTTTTTT	CASTGTGGGKLFF
NA	TRBV13	TRBJ1-1	NA	14	TGTGCCAGCAGCTTAAGGGGCGCGGGGACTGAAGCTTTCTTT	CASSLRGAGTEAFF
NA	TRBV6-5	TRBJ2-3	NA	11	TGTGCCAGCGCCAGGGCAGATACGCAGTATTTT	CASARADTQYF
NA	TRBV5-8	TRBJ1-3	NA	12	TGTGCCAGCAGCTTGGAGGGGGATTCCATATATTTT	CASSLEGDSIYF
NA	TRBV7-2	TRBJ1-2	NA	12	TGTGCCAGCAGCTCAATGGCCTCAGGCTACACCTTC	CASSSMASGYTF
NA	TRBV6-5	TRBJ2-7	NA	12	TGTGCCAGCATGAGGACAGCCTACGAGCAGTACTTC	CASMRTAYEQYF
NA	TRBV2	TRBJ1-2	NA	15	TGTGCCAGCAGTGGGGTTGACAGGAACCTCTATGGCTACACCTTC	CASSGVDRNLYGYTF
NA	TRBV2	TRBJ1-1	NA	12	TGTGCCAGCAGTGAAGGGACTTTTGAAGCTTTCTTT	CASSEGTFEAFF
NA	TRBV2	TRBJ2-7	NA	11	TGTGCCACCAAATCCACCTACGAGCAGTACTTC	CATKSTYEQYF